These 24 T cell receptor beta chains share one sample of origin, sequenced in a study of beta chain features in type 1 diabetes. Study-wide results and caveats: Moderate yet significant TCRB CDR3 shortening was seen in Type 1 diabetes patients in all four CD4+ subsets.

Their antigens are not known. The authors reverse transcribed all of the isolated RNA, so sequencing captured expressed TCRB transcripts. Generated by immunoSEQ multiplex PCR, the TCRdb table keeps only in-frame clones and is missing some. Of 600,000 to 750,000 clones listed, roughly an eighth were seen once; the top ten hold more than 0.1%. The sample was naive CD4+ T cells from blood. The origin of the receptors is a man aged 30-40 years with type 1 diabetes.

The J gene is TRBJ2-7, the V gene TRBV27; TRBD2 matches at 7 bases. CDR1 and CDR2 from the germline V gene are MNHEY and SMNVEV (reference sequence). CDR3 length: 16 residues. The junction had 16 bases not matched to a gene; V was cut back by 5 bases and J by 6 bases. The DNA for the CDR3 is TGTGCCAGCAGTCCCGTCGGCGGGGGTCTTGGGCCCGAGCAGTACTTC. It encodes CASSPVGGGLGPEQYF.

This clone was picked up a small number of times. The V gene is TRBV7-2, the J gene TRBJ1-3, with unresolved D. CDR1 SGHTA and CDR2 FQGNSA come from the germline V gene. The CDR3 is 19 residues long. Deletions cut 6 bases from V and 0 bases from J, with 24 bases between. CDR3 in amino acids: CASSLPAERLDLSGNTIYF. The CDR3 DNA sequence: TGTGCCAGCAGTCTTCCCGCAGAAAGACTGGACCTCTCTGGAAACACCATATATTTT.

The CDR3 DNA sequence: TGTGCCAGCGCGGGGGTGCTCACAGATACGCAGTATTTT. This encodes CASAGVLTDTQYF. This chain joins TRBV9 and TRBJ2-3; 7 nucleotides line up with TRBD2. The CDR3 is 13 residues long. CDR1 and CDR2 (germline): SGDLS, YYNGEE. Trimming at V came to 7 bases and at J to 2 bases, leaving 4 bases not matched to a gene.

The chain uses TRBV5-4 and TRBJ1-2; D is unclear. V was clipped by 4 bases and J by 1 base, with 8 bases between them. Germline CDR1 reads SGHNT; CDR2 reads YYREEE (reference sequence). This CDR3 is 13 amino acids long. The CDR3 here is CASSVDDNYGYTF. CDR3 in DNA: TGTGCCAGCAGCGTGGACGATAACTATGGCTACACCTTC.

The CDR3 loop reads CASSVEDSNQPQHF. The CDR3, as DNA: TGTGCCAGCAGCGTAGAAGATAGCAATCAGCCCCAGCATTTT. The chain carries TRBV9 and TRBJ1-5; D gene unclear. This CDR3 contains 14 residues. V lost 0 bases to trimming and J lost 0 bases, with 4 bases between them. Germline values: CDR1 SGDLS, CDR2 YYNGEE.

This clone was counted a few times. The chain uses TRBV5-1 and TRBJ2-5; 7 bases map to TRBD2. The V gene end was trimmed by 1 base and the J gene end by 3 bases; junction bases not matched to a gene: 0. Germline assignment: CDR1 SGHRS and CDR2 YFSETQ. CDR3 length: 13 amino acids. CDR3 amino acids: CASSLTSEETQYF. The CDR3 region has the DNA TGCGCCAGCAGCTTGACTAGCGAAGAGACCCAGTACTTC.

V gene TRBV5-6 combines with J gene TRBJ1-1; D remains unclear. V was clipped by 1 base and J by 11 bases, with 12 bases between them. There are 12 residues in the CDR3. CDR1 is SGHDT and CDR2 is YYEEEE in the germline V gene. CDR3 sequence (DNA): TGTGCCAGCAGCTTGTCCGGGCCGGAGGCTTTCTTT. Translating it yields CASSLSGPEAFF. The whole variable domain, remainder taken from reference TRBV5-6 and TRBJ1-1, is DAGVTQSPTHLIKTRGQQVTLRCSPKSGHDTVSWYQQALGQGPQFIFQYYEEEERQRGNFPDRFSGHQFPNYSSELNVNALLLGDSALYLCASSLSGPEAFFGQGTRLTVV.

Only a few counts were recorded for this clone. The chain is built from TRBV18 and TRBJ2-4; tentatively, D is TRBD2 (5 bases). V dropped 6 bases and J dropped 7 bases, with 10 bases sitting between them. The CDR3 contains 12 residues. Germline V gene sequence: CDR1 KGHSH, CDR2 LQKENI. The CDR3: CASSSRGNIQYF. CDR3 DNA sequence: TGTGCCAGCTCCTCCAGAGGGAACATTCAGTACTTC.

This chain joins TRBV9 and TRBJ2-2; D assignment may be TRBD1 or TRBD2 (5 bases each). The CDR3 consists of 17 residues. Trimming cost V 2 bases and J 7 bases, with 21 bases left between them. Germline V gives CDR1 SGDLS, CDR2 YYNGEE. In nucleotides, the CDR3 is TGTGCCAGCAGCGTTATCCCCGGGGACCTCGTCGTCGGGGAGCTGTTTTTT. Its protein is CASSVIPGDLVVGELFF.

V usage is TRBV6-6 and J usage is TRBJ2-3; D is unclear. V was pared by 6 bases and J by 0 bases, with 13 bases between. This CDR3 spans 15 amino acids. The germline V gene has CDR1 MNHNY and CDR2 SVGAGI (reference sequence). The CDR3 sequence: CASRNSLSSTDTQYF. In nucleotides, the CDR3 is TGTGCCAGCAGGAACTCCCTGTCGAGCACAGATACGCAGTATTTT.

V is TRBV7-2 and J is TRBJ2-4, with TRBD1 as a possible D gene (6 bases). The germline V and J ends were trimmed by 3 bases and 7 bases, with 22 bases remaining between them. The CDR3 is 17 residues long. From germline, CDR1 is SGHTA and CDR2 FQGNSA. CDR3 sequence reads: CASSFFGQPPGWNIQYF. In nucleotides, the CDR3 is TGTGCCAGCAGCTTCTTCGGACAGCCACCTGGGTGGAACATTCAGTACTTC.

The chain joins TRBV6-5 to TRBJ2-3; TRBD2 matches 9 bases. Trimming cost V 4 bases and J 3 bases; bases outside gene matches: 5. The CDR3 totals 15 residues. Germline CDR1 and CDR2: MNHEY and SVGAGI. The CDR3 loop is CASSSALAGTDTQYF. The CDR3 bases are TGTGCCAGCAGTTCCGCCCTAGCGGGGACAGATACGCAGTATTTT.

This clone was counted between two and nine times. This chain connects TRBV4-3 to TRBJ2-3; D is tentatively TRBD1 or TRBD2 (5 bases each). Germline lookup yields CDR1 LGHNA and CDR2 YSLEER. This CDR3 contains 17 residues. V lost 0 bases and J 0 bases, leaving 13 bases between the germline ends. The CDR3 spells CASSQDLLRGSTDTQYF. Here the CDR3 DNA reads TGCGCCAGCAGCCAAGATCTGCTGAGGGGCAGCACAGATACGCAGTATTTT.

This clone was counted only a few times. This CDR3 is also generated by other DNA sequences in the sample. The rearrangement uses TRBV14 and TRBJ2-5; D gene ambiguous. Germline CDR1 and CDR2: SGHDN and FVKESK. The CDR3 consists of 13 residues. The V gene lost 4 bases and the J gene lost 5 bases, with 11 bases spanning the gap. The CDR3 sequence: CASSPRVRETQYF. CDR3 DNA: TGTGCCAGCAGCCCTCGGGTGCGGGAGACCCAGTACTTC.

CDR3 nucleotide sequence: TGTGCCAGCAGCTCCCACCCCTCAGATACGCAGTATTTT. Protein sequence: CASSSHPSDTQYF. V gene TRBV7-2 combines with J gene TRBJ2-3; no clear D. Trimming shortened V by 4 bases and J by 4 bases, and 9 bases separated the two germline ends. The CDR3 contains 13 residues. The germline V gene encodes CDR1 SGHTA and CDR2 FQGNSA. Based on the CDR3 plus reference TRBV7-2 and TRBJ2-3, the full variable domain is GAGVSQSPSNKVTEKGKDVELRCDPISGHTALYWYRQSLGQGLEFLIYFQGNSAPDKSGLPSDRFSAERTGGSVSTLTIQRTQQEDSAVYLCASSSHPSDTQYFGPGTRLTVL.

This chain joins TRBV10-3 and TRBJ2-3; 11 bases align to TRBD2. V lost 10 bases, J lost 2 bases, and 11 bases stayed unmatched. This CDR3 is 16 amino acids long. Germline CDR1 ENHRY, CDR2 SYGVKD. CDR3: CATSPSGGLATDTQYF. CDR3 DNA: TGTGCCACTTCTCCTAGCGGGGGGCTTGCCACAGATACGCAGTATTTT.

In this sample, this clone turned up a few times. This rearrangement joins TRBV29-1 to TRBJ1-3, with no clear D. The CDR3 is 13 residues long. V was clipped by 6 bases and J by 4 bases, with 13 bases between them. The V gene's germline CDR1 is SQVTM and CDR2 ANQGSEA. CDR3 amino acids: CSVATEAGNTIYF. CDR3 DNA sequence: TGCAGCGTAGCTACAGAGGCCGGAAACACCATATATTTT.

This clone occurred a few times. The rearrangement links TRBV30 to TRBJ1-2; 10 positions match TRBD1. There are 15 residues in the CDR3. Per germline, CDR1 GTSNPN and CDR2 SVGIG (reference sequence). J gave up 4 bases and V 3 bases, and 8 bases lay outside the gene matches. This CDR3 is CAWRATGGWGYGYTF. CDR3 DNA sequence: TGTGCCTGGAGAGCGACAGGGGGCTGGGGCTATGGCTACACCTTC. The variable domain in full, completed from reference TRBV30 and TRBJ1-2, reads SQTIHQWPATLVQPVGSPLSLECTVEGTSNPNLYWYRQAAGRGLQLLFYSVGIGQISSEVPQNLSASRPQDRQFILSSKKLLLSDSGFYLCAWRATGGWGYGYTFGSGTRLTVV.

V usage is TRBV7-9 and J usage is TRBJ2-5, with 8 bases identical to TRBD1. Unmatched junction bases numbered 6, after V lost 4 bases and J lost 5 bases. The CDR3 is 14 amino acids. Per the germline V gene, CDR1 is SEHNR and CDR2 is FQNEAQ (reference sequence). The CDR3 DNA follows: TGTGCCAGCAGCTATCAGGGGGCTTGGGAGACCCAGTACTTC. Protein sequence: CASSYQGAWETQYF.

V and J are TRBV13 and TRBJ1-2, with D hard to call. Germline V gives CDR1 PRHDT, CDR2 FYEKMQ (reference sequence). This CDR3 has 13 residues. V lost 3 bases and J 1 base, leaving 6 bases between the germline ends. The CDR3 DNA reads TGTGCCAGCAGCTTTGAGTTTAACTATGGCTACACCTTC. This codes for CASSFEFNYGYTF.

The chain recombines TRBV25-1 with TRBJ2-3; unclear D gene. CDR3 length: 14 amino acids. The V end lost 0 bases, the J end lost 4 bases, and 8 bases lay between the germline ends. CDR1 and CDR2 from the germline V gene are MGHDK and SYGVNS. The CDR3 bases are TGTGCCAGCAGTGAATATATGCCCCCAGATACGCAGTATTTT. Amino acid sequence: CASSEYMPPDTQYF.

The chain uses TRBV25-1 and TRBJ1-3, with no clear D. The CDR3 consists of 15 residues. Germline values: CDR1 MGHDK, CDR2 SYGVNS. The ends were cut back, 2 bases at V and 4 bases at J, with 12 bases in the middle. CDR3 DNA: TGTGCCAGCAGTGAAGCCAGAACTTGGGGAAACACCATATATTTT. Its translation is CASSEARTWGNTIYF.

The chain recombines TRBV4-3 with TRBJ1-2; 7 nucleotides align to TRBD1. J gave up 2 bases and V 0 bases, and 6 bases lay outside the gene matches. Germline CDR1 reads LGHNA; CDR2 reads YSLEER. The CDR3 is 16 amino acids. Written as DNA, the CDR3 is TGCGCCAGCAGCCAAGATCAGGGGACAGTGAACTATGGCTACACCTTC. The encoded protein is CASSQDQGTVNYGYTF.

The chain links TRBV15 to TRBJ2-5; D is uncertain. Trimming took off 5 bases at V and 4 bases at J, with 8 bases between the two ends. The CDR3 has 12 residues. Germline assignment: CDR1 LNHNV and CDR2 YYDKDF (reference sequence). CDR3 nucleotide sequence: TGTGCCACCAGCCCGGTTGGAGAGACCCAGTACTTC. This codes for CATSPVGETQYF.